Here is one TCR beta chain with its context. Its antigen is unknown. The method was immunoSEQ multiplex PCR; TCRdb's version includes in-frame clones alone and lacks a portion of them. The data hold roughly 25,000 clones, with around 74% observed a single time. The sample is drawn from a study of vaccination effects on CD4 cells after COVID-19. Sequencing was preceded by expansion of antigen-specific CD4+ T cells with viral peptide pools in the ViraFEST assay. Following a roughly 10-day culture, CD4+ T cells were purified. Vaccine recipients lacked prior SARS-CoV-2 infection and had negative nucleocapsid antibodies. Culturing of some 2 million PBMC per well took place with approximately 10 IU/ml IL-2 and around 10 ug/ml peptides. The source of this sequence is a human donor who received a COVID-19 vaccine. The source material was CD4+ T cells from PBMCs cultured with SARS-CoV-2 spike peptides, sampled before COVID-19 vaccination.

CDR3 DNA: TGTGCCTGGAGTAGGGACAGGGATTCACCCCTCCACTTT. As protein: CAWSRDRDSPLHF. This chain uses TRBV30 with TRBJ1-6; 9 bases are shared with TRBD1. V shed 2 bases and J 8 bases; nucleotides not matched to a gene: 1. Germline-derived CDR1 and CDR2 are GTSNPN and SVGIG (reference sequence). CDR3 size: 13 residues. Full variable domain (rest looked up from reference TRBV30 and TRBJ1-6): SQTIHQWPATLVQPVGSPLSLECTVEGTSNPNLYWYRQAAGRGLQLLFYSVGIGQISSEVPQNLSASRPQDRQFILSSKKLLLSDSGFYLCAWSRDRDSPLHFGNGTRLTVT.